This T cell receptor beta chain was captured by sequencing in a study of T cell repertoires in cytomegalovirus infection. Study details: Recently identified HLA-C-restricted CMV epitopes and well-studied HLA-B-restricted CMV epitopes were used by the study. TCR beta signatures that were public indicated CMV infection and matching HLA type.

Regarding this clonotype: Its specificity is unknown.

Each CDR3 protein gets one entry after TCRdb re-called the reads with MiXCR. The sample consists of hundreds of thousands of distinct CDR3 sequences, roughly a third of them appearing once. Per germline, CDR1 SGHNT and CDR2 YENEEA. The V and J ends lost 3 bases and 4 bases, in that order; junction bases with no gene match: 9. The CDR3 has 16 residues. Overall study results and limits: The study found HLA-C-restricted CMV-specific TCR beta clonotypes dominating the ex vivo response. Accumulated public TCR beta family frequency recognized individuals carrying CMV together with the relevant HLA.

The chain recombines TRBV11-3 with TRBJ2-1, with TRBD2 matching over 7 bases. This specimen consisted of cultured PBMCs, obtained from culture after CMV antigen stimulation. This TCR was sampled from a human donor in good health (CMV status not recorded). Some clones in this sample may be carry-over from other donors' samples. The CDR3 DNA follows: TGTGCCAGCAGCTTGAGGGAGGGCAATAGTTACAATGAGCAGTTCTTC. Amino acids: CASSLREGNSYNEQFF.